This T cell receptor (beta chain) was identified in a study of technical replicates of blood from a few donors. Germline V lookup: CDR1 SNHLY, CDR2 FYNNEI. V was clipped by 4 bases and J by 1 base, with 11 bases between them. This CDR3 region has 15 residues. Clones were read by immunoSEQ multiplex PCR, and TCRdb kept only the in-frame ones, dropping some. Of 75,000 to 90,000 clones in the sample, 95% to 98% were seen once. The receptor's source is a human donor in good health. V and J are TRBV2 and TRBJ1-5; the D is unclear. The sample taken for sequencing was T cells isolated from PBMCs. The CDR3 DNA reads TGTGCCAGCAGTGCAGAAATTTGGAGCAATCAGCCCCAGCATTTT. This sequence encodes CASSAEIWSNQPQHF.